This T cell receptor (beta chain) emerged from a study of blood T cell repertoires in COVID-19. On the study more broadly: Acute and convalescent COVID-19 specimens originated in the United States, Italy and Spain. T cells, B-cell-depleted T cells, or PBMCs supplied cDNA or gDNA.

Authors' data handling: The authors estimated nucleated cell counts from reference gene primer amplification. Using immunoSEQ multiplex PCR, the repertoire was profiled, and TCRdb retains in-frame clones only, with some absent. V and J calls plus clone size are reproduced from that table; the DNA served to infer D and trimming. The repertoire holds under 350,000 clones, with about 89% as singletons. The V gene lost 4 bases and the J gene lost 2 bases, with 17 bases spanning the gap. CDR3 length: 16 residues. From germline, CDR1 is MNHEY and CDR2 SMNVEV (reference sequence). The receptor comes from a man between 35 and 55 years old with acute or convalescent COVID-19. Sequencing was carried out using peripheral blood. This rearrangement joins TRBV27 to TRBJ2-5, with D perhaps TRBD1 (5 bases). The chain's CDR3 is CASSWYKAGIQETQYF. The CDR3 region has the DNA TGTGCCAGCAGTTGGTATAAAGCAGGGATTCAAGAGACCCAGTACTTC.